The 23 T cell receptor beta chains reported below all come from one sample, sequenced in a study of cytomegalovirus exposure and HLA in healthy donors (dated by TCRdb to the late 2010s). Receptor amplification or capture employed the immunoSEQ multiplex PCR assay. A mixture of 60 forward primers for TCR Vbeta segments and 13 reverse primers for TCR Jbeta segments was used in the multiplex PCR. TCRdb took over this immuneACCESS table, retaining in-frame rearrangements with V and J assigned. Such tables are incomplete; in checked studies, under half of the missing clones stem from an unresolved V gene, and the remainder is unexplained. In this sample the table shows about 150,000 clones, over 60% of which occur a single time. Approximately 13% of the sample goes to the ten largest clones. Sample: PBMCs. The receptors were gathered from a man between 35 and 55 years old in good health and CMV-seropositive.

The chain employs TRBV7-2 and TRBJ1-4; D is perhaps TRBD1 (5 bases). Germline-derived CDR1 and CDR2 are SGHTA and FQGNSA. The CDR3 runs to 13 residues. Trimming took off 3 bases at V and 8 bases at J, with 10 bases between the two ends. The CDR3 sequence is CASSLWEGEKLFF. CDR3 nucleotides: TGTGCCAGCAGCTTGTGGGAGGGGGAAAAACTGTTTTTT.

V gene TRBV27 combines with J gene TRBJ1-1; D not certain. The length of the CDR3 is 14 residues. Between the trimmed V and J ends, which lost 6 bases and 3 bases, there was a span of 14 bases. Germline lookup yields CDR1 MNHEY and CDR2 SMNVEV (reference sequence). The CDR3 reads CASRKSLVDTEAFF. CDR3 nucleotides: TGTGCCAGCAGGAAAAGCCTGGTGGACACTGAAGCTTTCTTT.

The CDR3 reads CASRGRGLEANTDTQYF. The CDR3 DNA sequence: TGTGCCAGCAGGGGACGGGGACTTGAGGCGAACACAGATACGCAGTATTTT. This chain uses TRBV7-9 with TRBJ2-3; D may be TRBD2 (6 bases). Germline loops: CDR1 SEHNR, CDR2 FQNEAQ (reference sequence). The CDR3 is 17 residues long. The ends were cut back, 6 bases at V and 2 bases at J, with 21 bases in the middle.

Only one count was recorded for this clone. The CDR3 is CASSPREGVSGELFF. The CDR3 nucleotides are TGTGCCAGCAGCCCACGGGAGGGGGTTTCCGGGGAGCTGTTTTTT. This chain connects TRBV9 to TRBJ2-2, with 8 bases aligning to TRBD2. Germline assignment: CDR1 SGDLS and CDR2 YYNGEE. V trimming: 4 bases; J trimming: 6 bases; junction bases outside the gene matches: 8. This CDR3 contains 15 residues.

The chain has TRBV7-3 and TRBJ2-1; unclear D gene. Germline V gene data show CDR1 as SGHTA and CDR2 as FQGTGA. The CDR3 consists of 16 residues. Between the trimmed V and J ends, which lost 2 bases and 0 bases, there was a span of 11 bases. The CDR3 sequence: CASSLPGESSYNEQFF. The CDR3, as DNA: TGTGCCAGCAGCTTACCGGGTGAAAGCTCCTACAATGAGCAGTTCTTC.

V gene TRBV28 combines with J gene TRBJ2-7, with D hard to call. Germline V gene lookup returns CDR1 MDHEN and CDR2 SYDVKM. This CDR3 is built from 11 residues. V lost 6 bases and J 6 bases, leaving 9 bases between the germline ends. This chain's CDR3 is CASRGLGEQYF. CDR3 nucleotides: TGTGCCAGCAGGGGCCTGGGCGAGCAGTACTTC.

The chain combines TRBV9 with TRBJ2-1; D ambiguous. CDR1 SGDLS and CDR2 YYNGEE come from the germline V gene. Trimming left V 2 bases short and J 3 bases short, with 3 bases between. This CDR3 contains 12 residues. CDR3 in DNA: TGTGCCAGCAGCGTCGGCTACAATGAGCAGTTCTTC. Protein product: CASSVGYNEQFF.

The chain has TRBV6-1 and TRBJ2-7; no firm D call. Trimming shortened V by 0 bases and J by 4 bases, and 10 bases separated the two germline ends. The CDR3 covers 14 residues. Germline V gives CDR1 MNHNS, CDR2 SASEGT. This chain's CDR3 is CASSEAPSQYEQYF. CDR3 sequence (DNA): TGTGCCAGCAGTGAAGCACCTTCTCAGTACGAGCAGTACTTC.

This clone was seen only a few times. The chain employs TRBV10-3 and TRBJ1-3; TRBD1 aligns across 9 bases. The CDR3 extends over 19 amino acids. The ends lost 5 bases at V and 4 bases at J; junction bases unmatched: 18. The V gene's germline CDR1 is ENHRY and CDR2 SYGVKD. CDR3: CAISYWDREGGAVGNTIYF. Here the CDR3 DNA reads TGTGCCATCAGTTATTGGGACAGGGAAGGAGGAGCAGTAGGAAACACCATATATTTT.

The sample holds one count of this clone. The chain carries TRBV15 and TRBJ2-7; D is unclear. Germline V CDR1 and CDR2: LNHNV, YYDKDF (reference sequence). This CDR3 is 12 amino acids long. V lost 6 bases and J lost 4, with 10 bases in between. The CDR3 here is CATSTDTYEQYF. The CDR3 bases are TGTGCCACCAGTACCGACACGTACGAGCAGTACTTC.

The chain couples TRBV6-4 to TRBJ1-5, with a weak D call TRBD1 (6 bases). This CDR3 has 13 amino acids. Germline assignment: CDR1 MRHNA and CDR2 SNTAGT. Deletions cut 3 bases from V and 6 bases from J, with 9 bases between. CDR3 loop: CASSEQGGQPQHF. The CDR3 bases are TGTGCCAGCAGTGAACAGGGCGGTCAGCCCCAGCATTTT.

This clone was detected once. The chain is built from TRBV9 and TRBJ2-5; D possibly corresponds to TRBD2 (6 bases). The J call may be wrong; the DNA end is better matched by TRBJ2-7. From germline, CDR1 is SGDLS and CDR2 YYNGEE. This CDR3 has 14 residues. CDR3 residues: CASSAGVTSYEQYF. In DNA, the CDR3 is TGTGCCAGCAGCGCGGGAGTTACTTCCTACGAGCAGTACTTC.

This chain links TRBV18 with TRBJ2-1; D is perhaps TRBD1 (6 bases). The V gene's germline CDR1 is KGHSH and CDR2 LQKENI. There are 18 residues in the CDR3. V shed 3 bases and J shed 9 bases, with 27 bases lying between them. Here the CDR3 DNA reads TGTGCCAGCTCACCTTTAATTGTGGCAGGGGTGTCCCAAGGTGAGCAGTTCTTC. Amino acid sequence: CASSPLIVAGVSQGEQFF.

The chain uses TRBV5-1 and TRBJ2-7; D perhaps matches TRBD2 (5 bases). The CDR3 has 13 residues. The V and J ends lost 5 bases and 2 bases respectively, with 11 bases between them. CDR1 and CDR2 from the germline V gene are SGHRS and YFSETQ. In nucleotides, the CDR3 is TGCGCCAGCAGTTTTTCGACTACCTACGAGCAGTACTTC. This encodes CASSFSTTYEQYF.

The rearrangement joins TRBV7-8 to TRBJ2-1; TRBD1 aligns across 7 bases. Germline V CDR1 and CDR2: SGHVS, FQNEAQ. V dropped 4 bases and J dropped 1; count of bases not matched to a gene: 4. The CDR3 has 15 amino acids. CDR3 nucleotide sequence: TGTGCCAGCAGCTCGGACAGGAGGTCCTACAATGAGCAGTTCTTC. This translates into CASSSDRRSYNEQFF.

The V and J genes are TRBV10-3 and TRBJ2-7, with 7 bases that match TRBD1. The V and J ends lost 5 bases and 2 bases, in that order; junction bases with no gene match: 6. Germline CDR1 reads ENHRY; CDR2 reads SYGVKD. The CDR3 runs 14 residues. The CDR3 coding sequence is TGTGCCATCAGTCGACAGGGAGAGACCTACGAGCAGTACTTC. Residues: CAISRQGETYEQYF.

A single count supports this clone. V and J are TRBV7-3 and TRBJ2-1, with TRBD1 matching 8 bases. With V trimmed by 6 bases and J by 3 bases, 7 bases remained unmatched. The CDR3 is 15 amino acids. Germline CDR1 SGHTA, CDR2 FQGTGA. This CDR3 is CASRHQGAGYNEQFF. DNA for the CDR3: TGTGCCAGCAGGCACCAGGGGGCCGGCTACAATGAGCAGTTCTTC.

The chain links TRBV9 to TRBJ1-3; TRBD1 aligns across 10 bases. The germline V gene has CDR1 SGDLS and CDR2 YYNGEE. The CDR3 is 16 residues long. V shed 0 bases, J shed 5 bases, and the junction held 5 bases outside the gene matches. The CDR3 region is CASSVVGTGERNTIYF. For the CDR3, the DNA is TGTGCCAGCAGCGTAGTCGGGACAGGGGAAAGAAACACCATATATTTT. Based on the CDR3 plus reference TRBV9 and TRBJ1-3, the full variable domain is DSGVTQTPKHLITATGQRVTLRCSPRSGDLSVYWYQQSLDQGLQFLIQYYNGEERAKGNILERFSAQQFPDLHSELNLSSLELGDSALYFCASSVVGTGERNTIYFGEGSWLTVV.

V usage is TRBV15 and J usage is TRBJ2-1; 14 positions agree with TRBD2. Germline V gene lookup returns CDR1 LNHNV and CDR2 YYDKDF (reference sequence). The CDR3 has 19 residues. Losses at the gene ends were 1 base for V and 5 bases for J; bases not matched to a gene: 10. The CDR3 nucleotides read TGTGCCACCAGCAGAGGACGACCCGGGACTAGCGGGGGTCACAATGAGCAGTTCTTC. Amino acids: CATSRGRPGTSGGHNEQFF.

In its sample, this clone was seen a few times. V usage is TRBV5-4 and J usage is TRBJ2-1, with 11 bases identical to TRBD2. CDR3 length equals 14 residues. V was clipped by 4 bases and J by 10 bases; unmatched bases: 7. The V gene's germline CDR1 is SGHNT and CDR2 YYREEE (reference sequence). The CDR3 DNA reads TGTGCCAGCAGCCCCTATAGCGGGAGGGCCGAGCAGTTCTTC. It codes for CASSPYSGRAEQFF.

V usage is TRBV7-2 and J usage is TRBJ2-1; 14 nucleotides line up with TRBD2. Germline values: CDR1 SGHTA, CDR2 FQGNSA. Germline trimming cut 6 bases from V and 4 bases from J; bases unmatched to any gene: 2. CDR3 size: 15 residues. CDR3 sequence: CASSRLAGGYNEQFF. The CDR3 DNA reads TGTGCCAGCAGTAGACTAGCGGGAGGGTACAATGAGCAGTTCTTC.

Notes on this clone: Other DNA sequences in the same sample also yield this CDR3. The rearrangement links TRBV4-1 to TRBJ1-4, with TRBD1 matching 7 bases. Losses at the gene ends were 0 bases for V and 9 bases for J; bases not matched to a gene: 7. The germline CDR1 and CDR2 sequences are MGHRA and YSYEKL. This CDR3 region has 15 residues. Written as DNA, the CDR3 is TGCGCCAGCAGCCAAGATCCCGGACAGGACAAAAAACTGTTTTTT. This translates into CASSQDPGQDKKLFF.

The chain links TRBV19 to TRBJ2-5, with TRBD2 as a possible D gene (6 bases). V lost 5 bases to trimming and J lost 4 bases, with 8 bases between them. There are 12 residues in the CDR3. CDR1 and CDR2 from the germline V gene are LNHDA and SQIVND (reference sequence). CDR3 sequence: CASSGGLETQYF. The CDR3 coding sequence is TGTGCCAGTAGTGGGGGACTAGAGACCCAGTACTTC.